There are a few counts of the clone carrying this TCR beta chain. Distinct nucleotide sequences in the sample also encode this CDR3. Trimming removed 3 bases from V and 4 bases from J, with 13 bases in between. This CDR3 contains 14 residues. CDR1 and CDR2 (germline): MNHEY, SMNVEV (reference sequence). Authors' analysis steps: Cell counts per sample came from amplifying reference gene primers. Only in-frame clones appear in the TCRdb table, and some are missing; sequencing was by immunoSEQ multiplex PCR. V and J calls and clone size are those listed in that table; D and trimming were worked out from the DNA. The table lists fewer than 250,000 clones, around 86% of them singletons. Study members were between roughly 18 and 89 years old and lived in approximately 25 US regions. Cohort placement rested on clinical history that participants reported themselves. These data originate in a study of blood T cell repertoires in COVID-19.

The material sequenced was PBMCs or T cells enriched from blood (not recorded which). This TCR came from a man aged 25-45 years in a cohort exposed to, infected with or recovered from COVID-19 (not recorded which). The chain links TRBV27 to TRBJ2-7; D may be TRBD1 (5 bases). The CDR3 spells CASSFSQGPYEQYF. The CDR3 DNA reads TGTGCCAGCAGTTTCAGTCAGGGTCCGTACGAGCAGTACTTC.